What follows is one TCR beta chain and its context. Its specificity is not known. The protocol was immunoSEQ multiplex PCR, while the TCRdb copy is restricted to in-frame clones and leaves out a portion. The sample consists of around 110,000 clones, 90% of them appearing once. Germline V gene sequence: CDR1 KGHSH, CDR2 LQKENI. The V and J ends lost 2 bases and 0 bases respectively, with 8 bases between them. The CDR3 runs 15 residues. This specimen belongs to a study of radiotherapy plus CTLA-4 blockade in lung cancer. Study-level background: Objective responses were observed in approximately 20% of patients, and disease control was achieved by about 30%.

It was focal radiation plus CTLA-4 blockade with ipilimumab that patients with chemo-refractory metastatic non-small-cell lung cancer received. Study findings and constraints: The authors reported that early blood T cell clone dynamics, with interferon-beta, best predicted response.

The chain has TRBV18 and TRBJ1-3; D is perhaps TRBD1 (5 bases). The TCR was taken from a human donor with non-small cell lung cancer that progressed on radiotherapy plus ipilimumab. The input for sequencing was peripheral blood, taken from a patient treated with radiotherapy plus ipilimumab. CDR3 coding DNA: TGTGCCAGCTCACCAAATGGGGCCTCTGGAAACACCATATATTTT. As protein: CASSPNGASGNTIYF.